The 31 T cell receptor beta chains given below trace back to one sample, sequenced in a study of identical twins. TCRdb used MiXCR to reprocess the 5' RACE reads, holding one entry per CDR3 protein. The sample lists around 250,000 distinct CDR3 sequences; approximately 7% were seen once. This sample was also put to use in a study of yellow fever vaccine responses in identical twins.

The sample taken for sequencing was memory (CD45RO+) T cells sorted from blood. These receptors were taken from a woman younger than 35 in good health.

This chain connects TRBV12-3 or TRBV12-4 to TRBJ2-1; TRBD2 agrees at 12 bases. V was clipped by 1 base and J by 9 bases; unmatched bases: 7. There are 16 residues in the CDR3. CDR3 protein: CASSLGLAGVFGEQFF. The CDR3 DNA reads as TGTGCCAGCAGTTTAGGACTAGCGGGAGTGTTTGGTGAGCAGTTCTTC.

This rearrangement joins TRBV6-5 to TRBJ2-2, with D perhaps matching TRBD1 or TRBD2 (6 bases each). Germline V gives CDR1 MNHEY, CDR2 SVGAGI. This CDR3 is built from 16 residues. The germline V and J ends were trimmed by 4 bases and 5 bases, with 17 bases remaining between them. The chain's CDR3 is CASSLSRGVGTGELFF. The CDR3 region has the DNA TGTGCCAGCAGTTTATCGAGGGGGGTGGGAACCGGGGAGCTGTTTTTT.

The CDR3 bases are TGTGCCAGCAGCTTGGTTGGGGAGGAGACCCAGTACTTC. Protein sequence: CASSLVGEETQYF. The chain carries TRBV5-5 and TRBJ2-5, with a tentative D call TRBD2 (5 bases). Germline V gene data show CDR1 as SGHKS and CDR2 as YYEKEE (reference sequence). This CDR3 has 13 residues. The germline V and J ends were trimmed by 0 bases and 5 bases, with 8 bases remaining between them.

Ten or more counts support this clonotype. CDR3 loop: CASSPRMETQYF. CDR3 DNA: TGTGCCAGCAGCCCCCGGATGGAGACCCAGTACTTC. The chain couples TRBV11-2 to TRBJ2-5; D is unresolved. From germline, CDR1 is SGHAT and CDR2 FQNNGV. The CDR3 has 12 residues. Trimming pared 5 bases from V and 5 bases from J, leaving 9 bases between. The full variable domain, rest sourced from reference TRBV11-2 and TRBJ2-5, is EAGVAQSPRYKIIEKRQSVAFWCNPISGHATLYWYQQILGQGPKLLIQFQNNGVVDDSQLPKDRFSAERLKGVDSTLKIQPAKLEDSAVYLCASSPRMETQYFGPGTRLLVL.

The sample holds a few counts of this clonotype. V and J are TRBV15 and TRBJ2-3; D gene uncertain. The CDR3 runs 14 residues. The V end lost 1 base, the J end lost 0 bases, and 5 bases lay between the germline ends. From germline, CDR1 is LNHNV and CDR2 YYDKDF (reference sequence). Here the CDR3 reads CATSRVGSTDTQYF. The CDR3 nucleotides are TGTGCCACCAGCAGAGTTGGGAGCACAGATACGCAGTATTTT.

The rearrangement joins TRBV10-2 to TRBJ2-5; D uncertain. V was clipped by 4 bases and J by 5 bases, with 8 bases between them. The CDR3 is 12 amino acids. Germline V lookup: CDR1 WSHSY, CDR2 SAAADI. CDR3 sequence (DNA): TGCGCCAGCAGTGGACTCACGGAGACCCAGTACTTC. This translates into CASSGLTETQYF.

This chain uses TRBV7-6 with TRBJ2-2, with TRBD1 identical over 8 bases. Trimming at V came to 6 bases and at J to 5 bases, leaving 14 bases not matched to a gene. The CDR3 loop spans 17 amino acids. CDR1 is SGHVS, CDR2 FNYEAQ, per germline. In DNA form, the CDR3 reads TGTGCCAGCAGTCGCGGCCGACAGGGGATGAGAACCGGGGAGCTGTTTTTT. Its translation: CASSRGRQGMRTGELFF.

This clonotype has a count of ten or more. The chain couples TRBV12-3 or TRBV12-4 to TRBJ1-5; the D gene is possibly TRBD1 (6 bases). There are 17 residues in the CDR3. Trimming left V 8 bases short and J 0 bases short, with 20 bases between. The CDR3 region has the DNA TGTGCCAGCCTCCGAGGACAGTCCGATTATAGCAATCAGCCCCAGCATTTT. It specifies CASLRGQSDYSNQPQHF.

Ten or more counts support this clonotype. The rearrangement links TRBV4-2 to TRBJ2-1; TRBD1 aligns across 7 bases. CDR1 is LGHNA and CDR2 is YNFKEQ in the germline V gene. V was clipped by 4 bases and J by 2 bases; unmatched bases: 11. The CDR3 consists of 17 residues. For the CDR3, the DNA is TGTGCCAGCAGCCTTGCAAGCACAGGGACAGCCTACAATGAGCAGTTCTTC. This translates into CASSLASTGTAYNEQFF.

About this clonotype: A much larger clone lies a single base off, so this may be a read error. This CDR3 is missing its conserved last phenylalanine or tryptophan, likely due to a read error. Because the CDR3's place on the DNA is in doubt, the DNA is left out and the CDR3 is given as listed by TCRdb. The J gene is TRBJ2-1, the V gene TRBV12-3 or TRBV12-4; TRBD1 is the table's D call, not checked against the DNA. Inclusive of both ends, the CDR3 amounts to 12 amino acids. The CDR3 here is CASSFKGQGLFY.

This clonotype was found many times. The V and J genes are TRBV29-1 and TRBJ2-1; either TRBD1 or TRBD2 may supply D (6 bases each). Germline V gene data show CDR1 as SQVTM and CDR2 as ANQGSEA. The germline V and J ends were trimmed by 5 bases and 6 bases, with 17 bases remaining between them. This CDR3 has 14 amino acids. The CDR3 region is CSVSEVGGRNEQFF. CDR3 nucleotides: TGCAGCGTTTCTGAGGTTGGGGGGCGCAATGAGCAGTTCTTC.

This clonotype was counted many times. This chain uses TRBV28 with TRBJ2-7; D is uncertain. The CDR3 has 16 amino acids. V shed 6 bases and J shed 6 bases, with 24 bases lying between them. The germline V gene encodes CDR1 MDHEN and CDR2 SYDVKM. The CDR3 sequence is CASRPLDTNQPGEQYF. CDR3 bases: TGTGCCAGCAGGCCCCTTGACACCAATCAACCCGGCGAGCAGTACTTC.

The CDR3 DNA sequence: TGTGCCAGCAGTGAATTTACGGCCATCCGGGGCTACGAGCAGTACTTC. As protein: CASSEFTAIRGYEQYF. The rearrangement links TRBV25-1 to TRBJ2-7; TRBD2 is a possible D gene (5 bases). With 1 base removed from V and 3 bases from J, the gap between germline ends came to 16 bases. The CDR3 contains 16 residues. Germline lookup yields CDR1 MGHDK and CDR2 SYGVNS.

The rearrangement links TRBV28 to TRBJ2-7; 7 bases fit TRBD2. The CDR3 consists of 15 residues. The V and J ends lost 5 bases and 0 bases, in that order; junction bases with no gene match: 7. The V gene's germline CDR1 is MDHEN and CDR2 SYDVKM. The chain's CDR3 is CASSPAGLTSYEQYF. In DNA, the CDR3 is TGTGCCAGCAGTCCAGCGGGACTGACCTCCTACGAGCAGTACTTC.

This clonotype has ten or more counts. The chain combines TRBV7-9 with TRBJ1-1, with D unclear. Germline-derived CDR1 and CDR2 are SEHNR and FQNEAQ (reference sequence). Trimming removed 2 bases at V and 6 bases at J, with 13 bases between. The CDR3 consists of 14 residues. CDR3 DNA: TGTGCCAGCAGCTTAAATAGAGACGCCTCTGAAGCTTTCTTT. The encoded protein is CASSLNRDASEAFF.

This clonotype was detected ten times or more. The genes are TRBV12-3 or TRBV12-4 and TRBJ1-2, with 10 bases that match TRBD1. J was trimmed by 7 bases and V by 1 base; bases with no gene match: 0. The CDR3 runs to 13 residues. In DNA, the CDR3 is TGTGCCAGCAGTTTAGGGACAGGGGGTGGCTACACCTTC. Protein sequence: CASSLGTGGGYTF.

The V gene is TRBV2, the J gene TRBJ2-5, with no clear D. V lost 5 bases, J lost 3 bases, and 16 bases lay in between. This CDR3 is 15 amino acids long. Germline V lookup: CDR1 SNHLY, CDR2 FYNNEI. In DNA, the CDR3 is TGTGCCAGCAGTTTGGCCCACGCCGCCAAAGAGACCCAGTACTTC. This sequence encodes CASSLAHAAKETQYF.

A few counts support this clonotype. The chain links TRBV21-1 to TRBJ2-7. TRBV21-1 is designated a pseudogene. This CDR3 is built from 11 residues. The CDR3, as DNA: TGTGCCAGCAGCAACTCCTACGAGCAGTACGTC. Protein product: CASSNSYEQYV.

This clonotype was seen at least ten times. The CDR3 coding sequence is TGTGCCAGCAGCCGGAGGACGGACAGCTCCTACAATGAGCAGTTCTTC. Its translation: CASSRRTDSSYNEQFF. The rearrangement joins TRBV7-2 to TRBJ2-1; possibly TRBD1 for D (6 bases). Trimming stripped 5 bases from V and 0 bases from J, with 14 bases between. Germline assignment: CDR1 SGHTA and CDR2 FQGNSA. The CDR3 length is 16 residues.

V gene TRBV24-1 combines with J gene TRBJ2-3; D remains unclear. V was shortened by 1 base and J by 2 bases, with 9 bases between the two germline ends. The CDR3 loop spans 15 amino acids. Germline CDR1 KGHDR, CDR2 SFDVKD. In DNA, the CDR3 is TGTGCCACCAGTGATTTCGTCAGCTCCACAGATACGCAGTATTTT. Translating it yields CATSDFVSSTDTQYF.

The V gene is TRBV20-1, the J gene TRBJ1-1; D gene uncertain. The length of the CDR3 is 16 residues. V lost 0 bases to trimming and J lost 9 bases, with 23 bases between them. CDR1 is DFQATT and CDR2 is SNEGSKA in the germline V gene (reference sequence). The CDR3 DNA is TGCAGTGCTAGAGAGACTACCAAGGCGGGGAAAAACCAAGCTTTCTTT. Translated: CSARETTKAGKNQAFF.

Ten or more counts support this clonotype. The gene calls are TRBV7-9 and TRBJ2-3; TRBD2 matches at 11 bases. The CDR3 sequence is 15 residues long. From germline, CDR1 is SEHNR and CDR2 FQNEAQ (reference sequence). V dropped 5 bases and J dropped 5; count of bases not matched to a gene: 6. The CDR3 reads CASSELAGVLDTQYF. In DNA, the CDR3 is TGTGCCAGCAGCGAACTAGCGGGAGTCCTAGATACGCAGTATTTT.

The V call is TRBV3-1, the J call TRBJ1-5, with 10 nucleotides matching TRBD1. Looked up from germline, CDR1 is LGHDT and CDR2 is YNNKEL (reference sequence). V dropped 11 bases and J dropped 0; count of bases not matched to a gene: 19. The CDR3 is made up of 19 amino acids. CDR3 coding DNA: TGTGCCTGCTGCCACGGGACAGGGGAGGGGATCTATAGCAATCAGCCCCAGCATTTT. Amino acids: CACCHGTGEGIYSNQPQHF.

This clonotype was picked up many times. DNA for the CDR3: TGCGCCAGCAGCTTGACTAGCGGGGGTAGCTCCTACAATGAGCAGTTCTTC. This translates into CASSLTSGGSSYNEQFF. V gene TRBV5-1 combines with J gene TRBJ2-1; 11 bases are a match to TRBD2. V lost 1 base, J lost 0 bases, and 3 bases stayed unmatched. The germline V gene encodes CDR1 SGHRS and CDR2 YFSETQ. The CDR3 is 17 amino acids.

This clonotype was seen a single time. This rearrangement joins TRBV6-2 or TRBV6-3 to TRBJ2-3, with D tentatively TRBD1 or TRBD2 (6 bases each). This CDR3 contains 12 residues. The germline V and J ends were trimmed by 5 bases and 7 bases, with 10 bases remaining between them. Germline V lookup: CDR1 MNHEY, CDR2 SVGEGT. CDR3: CASSPGAYTQYF. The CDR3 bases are TGTGCCAGCAGTCCGGGGGCATATACGCAGTATTTT.

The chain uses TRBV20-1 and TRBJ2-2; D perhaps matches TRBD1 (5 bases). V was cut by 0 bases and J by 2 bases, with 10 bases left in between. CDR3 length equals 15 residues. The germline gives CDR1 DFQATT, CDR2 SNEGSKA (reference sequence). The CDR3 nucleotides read TGCAGTGCTAGAGATACAGGACAAAACACCGGGGAGCTGTTTTTT. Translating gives CSARDTGQNTGELFF.

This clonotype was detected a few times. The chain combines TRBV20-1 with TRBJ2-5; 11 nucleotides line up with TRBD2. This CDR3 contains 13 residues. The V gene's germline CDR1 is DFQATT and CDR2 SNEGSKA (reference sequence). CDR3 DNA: TGCAGGGTAGCGGGGGGGCTTCAGGAGACCCAGTACTTC. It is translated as CRVAGGLQETQYF.

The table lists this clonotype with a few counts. CDR3 loop: CSARVPAKGLNTEAFF. CDR3 nucleotide sequence: TGCAGTGCTAGAGTGCCCGCTAAGGGGCTGAACACTGAAGCTTTCTTT. This chain links TRBV20-1 with TRBJ1-1; possible D gene TRBD1, 5 bases. The CDR3 has 16 residues. The V end was cut by 1 base, the J end by 0 bases, with 15 bases between. Per germline, CDR1 DFQATT and CDR2 SNEGSKA (reference sequence).

The CDR3 here is CASSVGDRAMNTEAFF. CDR3 coding DNA: TGTGCCAGCAGCGTAGGAGACAGGGCCATGAACACTGAAGCTTTCTTT. The chain employs TRBV9 and TRBJ1-1; 7 bases match TRBD1. The germline V gene encodes CDR1 SGDLS and CDR2 YYNGEE. The CDR3 runs to 16 residues. Trimming took 0 bases from V and 0 from J; bases not matched to a gene: 5.

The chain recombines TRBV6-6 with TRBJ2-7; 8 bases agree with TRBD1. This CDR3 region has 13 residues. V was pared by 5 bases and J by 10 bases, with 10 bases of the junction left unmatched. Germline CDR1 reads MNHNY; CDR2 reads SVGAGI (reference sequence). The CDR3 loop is CASSPGGRANQYV. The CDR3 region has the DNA TGTGCCAGCAGTCCAGGGGGCAGGGCGAACCAGTACGTC.

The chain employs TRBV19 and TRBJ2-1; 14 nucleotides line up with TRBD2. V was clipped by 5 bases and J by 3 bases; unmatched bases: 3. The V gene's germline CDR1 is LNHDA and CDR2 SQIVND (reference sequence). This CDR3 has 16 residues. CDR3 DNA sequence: TGTGCCAGTAGTGGGGGACTAGCGGGGGACTACAATGAGCAGTTCTTC. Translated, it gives CASSGGLAGDYNEQFF.